This TCR beta chain was recorded in a study of cytomegalovirus exposure and HLA in healthy donors (dated by TCRdb to the late 2010s). Broadly, across the study: According to a later analysis, one platform produced both the 100 to 150 validation repertoires and the 666 repertoires of the first cohort. The study aimed to test whether cataloging public T cell receptors could reveal signatures of past pathogen exposure. Along with the roughly 670-subject first cohort, a separate validation cohort of over a hundred different subjects was used. High-throughput TCR immunosequencing, statistical association of individual TCRs with disease status, and machine learning were combined to predict cytomegalovirus infection status. Broad study findings and their caveats: A few of the identified cytomegalovirus-associated TCR beta chains were confirmed in vitro to be specific for cytomegalovirus antigens. All 130 or so repertoires were used to score co-occurrence in the validation cohort in a later analysis, because that analysis had no HLA typing for the cohort. According to the authors, the approach could potentially be generalized to other disease states and immunological phenotypes. In both the original and validation cohorts, the classifier was reported to diagnose cytomegalovirus status with high specificity and sensitivity. Across donors, most TCR sequences were observed very rarely, whereas some public TCRs were present in many individuals. In the study, approximately 160 TCR beta chains were listed as associated with cytomegalovirus. Subsequent analysis determined that TCRs grouped into clusters in the first cohort also showed a tendency toward co-occurrence across the roughly 120 validation repertoires, and approximately 94% of cluster scores exceeded 0.

Donors formed part of the validation cohort, which comprised about 130 subjects and was distinct from the first cohort of 550 to 850 subjects. Trimming removed 2 bases from V and 3 bases from J, leaving 8 bases between the germline ends. The CDR1 and CDR2 encoded by the germline V gene are SQVTM and ANQGSEA. Taken from cysteine to phenylalanine, the CDR3 has 12 residues. Only the CDR3 region is kept as DNA, spanning 36 bases read in frame from base 1. Receptors were amplified or captured by the immunoSEQ multiplex PCR assay. Processing in the source paper ran as follows. A statistical classification framework was built for diagnosing cytomegalovirus status from the catalog of TCR beta chain sequences. Sourced from immuneACCESS, this table was stored by TCRdb with only in-frame sequences that have V and J called. A share of the clones is absent; for the studies checked, an unresolved V gene accounts for under half, and the remainder has no known explanation. V, J and clone size reflect that table, while D and trimming were determined from the DNA. The sample records approximately 190,000 clones, about four fifths of which are singletons. The top ten hold around 7% of the sample.

This clone showed up just once. This receptor's antigen is unknown. Nothing much larger sits one base from this clone, and base qualities are not available. Recombination connected TRBV29-1 to TRBJ2-7; TRBD1 is a weak D gene call, 6 bases matching. The sequence derives from a man aged 18 to 35 in good health and CMV-seropositive. Source material: PBMCs. The CDR3 here reads CSVEKDSYEQYF. The nucleotide sequence is given as TGCAGCGTTGAAAAGGACAGCTACGAGCAGTACTTC.